This T cell receptor (beta chain) was sequenced for a study of Graves' ophthalmopathy and Graves' hyperthyroidism (dated by TCRdb to the late 2010s). The study in broad terms: Peripheral blood was collected at initial diagnosis, before any treatment. TCR beta repertoire signatures were used to distinguish Graves' ophthalmopathy from Graves' hyperthyroidism and to predict progression to ophthalmopathy. In total, some 140 blood samples were TCR-sequenced: approximately 40 ophthalmopathy, some 80 hyperthyroidism and about 17 hyperthyroidism-to-ophthalmopathy patients. To explore V-J signatures distinguishing ophthalmopathy from hyperthyroidism, a discovery set of around 100 patients (43 ophthalmopathy, 55 to 60 stable hyperthyroidism) was enrolled. An independent validation cohort comprised 18 hyperthyroidism patients and 15 to 17 patients who later progressed from hyperthyroidism to ophthalmopathy. In over five hyperthyroidism patients, T-cell repertoires of thyroid tissue and blood were compared. Once sampling was done, hyperthyroidism patients were given methimazole at a starting dose of 30 mg daily, while ophthalmopathy patients were given high-dose intravenous methylprednisolone.

The CDR3 starts with the cysteine, ends with the phenylalanine, and has 13 residues. The sequence is cut down to CDR3 DNA, 39 bases in frame from base 1. Between the V and J ends, shortened by 5 bases and 7 bases respectively, the junction contains 14 bases. CDR1 and CDR2 were assigned from the germline V gene (reference sequence) as SEHNR and FQNEAQ. Ophthalmopathy patients had moderately to severely active disease, Clinical Activity Score of at least 3, NOSPECS grade of at least 4, and disease duration under 3 months. Patients with other autoimmune diseases, uncontrolled infections, pregnancy or lactation were excluded. Diagnosis relied on clinical symptoms, serum thyroxine, TRAb, thyroid ultrasound and orbital computed tomography. PBMCs were isolated from about 9.1 ml of fresh peripheral blood by Ficoll-Paque density gradient centrifugation. Total RNA was extracted using Trizol reagent, and RNA quality was checked on an Agilent 2100 Bioanalyzer.

For repertoire sequencing, the TCR beta CDR3 regions were amplified from RNA transcripts. The first round was an RT-PCR using HTBI primers with the Qiagen OneStep RT-PCR kit, and this first round was followed by a second-round multiplex PCR, then size selection and purification. Sequencing of the libraries was carried out on an Illumina HiSeq2000 in paired-end mode with 100 bp reads. In the original analysis: SOAPnuke was used to process the reads, throwing out any read that had adapters, had uncalled bases, had a mean Phred below 15, or lacked an exact constant-primer or identifier match. COPE v1.2.5 was used to merge high-quality paired reads. Unique nucleotide sequences were defined as clonotypes and aligned to IMGT TRB V, D and J references using MiTCR v1.1. Analysis was restricted to V-J combinations with a frequency above 0.0001, which covered roughly 99% of repertoires. For each V-J combination, a TCR clonal expansion and chaos score was defined as F50 clonal expansion divided by the chaos observed in the TCRdist matrix. Welch's t-statistics and random forest were used to reduce features to about 13 V-J combinations, which were fed into a naive Bayes classifier. The similarity between thyroid and blood repertoires was quantified using the Morisita-Horn index. The public reads were run again by TCRdb, first through fastp at Q25 and then through MiXCR, and only productive beta chains were kept. Entries that share a CDR3 protein sequence are merged under the most common genes and DNA. The authors' filters were not applied to this entry. This sample gives 650,000 to 900,000 distinct CDR3 sequences in total; 40% of them show up just once. Jointly, the top ten make up 35% to 55% of the sample.

The paper's findings and limits, for the study overall: In validation, the model predicted ophthalmopathy progression with less than 71% sensitivity and 72.22% specificity; some 13 predicted patients were CT-confirmed with GO in a median of around 6 months. Most of the expanded thyroid clonotypes with a frequency above 0.001 were also detected in blood, and it was suggested that the thyroid immune response may be reflected by blood repertoires. Ophthalmopathy was separated from stable hyperthyroidism by the 13-signature model with about 89% sensitivity and roughly 82% specificity in cross-validation and with 80%/75% in the test set. Sample size was not predetermined statistically, and investigators were not blinded to group allocation.

Comment on this clonotype: The antigen this receptor binds is unknown. Given a much more abundant clone one base away, this may be a read error.

The receptor's source is an adult man with Graves' ophthalmopathy. Sequences were obtained from peripheral blood. The chain was built from TRBV7-9 and TRBJ2-5; the D segment might be TRBD1 or TRBD2, since each matches 5 bases. The CDR3 here reads CASSTRGGGTQYF. In nucleotide form, the sequence is TGTGCCAGCAGCACTAGGGGTGGAGGGACCCAGTACTTC.